This TCR beta chain was captured in a study of regulatory T cells in long-lasting Graves disease. Time point reported: persistent/refractory GD, antithyroid drugs over 5 years with positive TRAb. The TCR library was made from RNA that had been extracted from PBMCs in TRIzol. Findings and caveats of the study: What was studied was peripheral blood only, and not thyroid tissue. Gene preferences differed: TRBV28, TRBJ1-2, TRBJ2-5 in persistent cases. Persistent Graves' patients possessed reduced TCR diversity relative to recently diagnosed ones. It was possible that the small sample size reduced accuracy.

This clonotype was seen repeatedly, ten times or more. What it binds is unknown. Building of the TCR beta libraries involved iRepertoire HTBI primers and Arm-PCR of CDR3 regions. Via MiXCR, TCRdb re-called the multiplex PCR reads, giving one row per CDR3 protein. The sample shows a few hundred thousand distinct CDR3 sequences, 20% to 25% of them seen only once. The CDR3 spans 13 residues. J lost 7 bases, V lost 1 base, and 3 bases had no gene match. Germline CDR1 is LGHDT and CDR2 is YNNKEL (reference sequence). The chain links TRBV3-1 to TRBJ1-1; 7 bases match TRBD1. This TCR came from a female donor with Graves disease. This specimen was peripheral blood mononuclear cells (PBMCs), taken when the disease was refractory, from a patient treated with antithyroid drugs. CDR3 sequence: CASSQARDSEAFF. CDR3 DNA sequence: TGTGCCAGCAGCCAAGCGAGGGACAGTGAAGCTTTCTTT.